What follows describes a single TCR beta chain. Its antigen is unidentified. This sample was taken from a study of shared clonotypes between healthy human individuals. Naive CD8 populations comprised CD45RO-negative cells positively selected for CCR7, excluding terminally differentiated effector memory CD45RA+ cells. Regarding the study as a whole: Clonotypes which were not shared had lower generation probabilities than clonotypes that all four donors shared.

This CDR3 is built from 15 residues. Per germline, CDR1 SGHRS and CDR2 YFSETQ. V was clipped by 2 bases and J by 6 bases; unmatched bases: 6. Libraries were prepared by immunoSEQ multiplex PCR; TCRdb keeps only in-frame clonotypes and omits some of them. This table holds about 2,100,000 clones, about 93% found once. The chain couples TRBV5-1 to TRBJ2-1; the match to TRBD1 covers 9 bases. Input material: naive CD8+ T cells from PBMCs. The sequence derives from a man between 18 and 29 years old in good health. Some clones in this sample may be carry-over from other donors' samples. In nucleotides, the CDR3 is TGCGCCAGCAGCTTCACCGGGACAGGGATCAATGAGCAGTTCTTC. Translated: CASSFTGTGINEQFF.